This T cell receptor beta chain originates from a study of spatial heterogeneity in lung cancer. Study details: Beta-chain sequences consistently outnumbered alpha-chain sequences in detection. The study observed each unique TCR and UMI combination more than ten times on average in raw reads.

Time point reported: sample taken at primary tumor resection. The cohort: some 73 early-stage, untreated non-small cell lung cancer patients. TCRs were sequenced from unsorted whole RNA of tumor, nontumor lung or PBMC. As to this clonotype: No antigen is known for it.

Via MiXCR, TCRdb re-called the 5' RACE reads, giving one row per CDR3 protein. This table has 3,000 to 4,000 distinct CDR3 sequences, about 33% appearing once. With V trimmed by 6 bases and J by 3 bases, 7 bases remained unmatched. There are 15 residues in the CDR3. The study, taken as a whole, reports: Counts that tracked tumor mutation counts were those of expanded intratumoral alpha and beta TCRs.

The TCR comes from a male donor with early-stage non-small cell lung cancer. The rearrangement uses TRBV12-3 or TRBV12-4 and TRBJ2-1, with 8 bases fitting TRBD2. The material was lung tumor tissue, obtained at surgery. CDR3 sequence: CASSPTSENYNEQFF. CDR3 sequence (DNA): TGTGCCAGCAGCCCGACTAGCGAGAACTACAATGAGCAGTTCTTC.